These T cell receptor beta chains were read from a single sample in a study of T-cell reconstitution after alpha-beta-depleted transplantation in children. TCRdb fed the PCR reads into MiXCR, producing one record per CDR3 protein. The sample lists 250,000 to 400,000 distinct CDR3 sequences, more than 20% seen once, with approximately 11% in the top ten. Sample: PBMCs, mostly from graft donor cells, taken 180 days after TCRalphabeta/CD19-depleted stem cell transplant. All receptors come from a male patient between 5 and 17 years old who had a stem cell transplant for acute lymphoblastic leukemia, so the T cells may come from the graft donor. CDR3s include the opening cysteine and the closing phenylalanine or tryptophan. A D gene is named only where the DNA matches it firmly. Some rows mark clone size as missing; the rest say once, few, many or name a class of expanded clone.

size	D	V	J	DNA	CDR3
-	-	TRBV25-1	TRBJ1-6	TGTGCCAGCAGTGAATTTCAGGGTAGGGGCTCACCCCTCCACTTT	CASSEFQGRGSPLHF
few	-	TRBV4-1	TRBJ2-1	TGCGCCAGCAGCCAAGATGTATTAGGATGGGGTGAGCAGTTCTTC	CASSQDVLGWGEQFF
few	-	TRBV12-3/TRBV12-4	TRBJ2-5	TGTGCCAGCAGTTTCGGTAAAGAGACCCAGTACTTC	CASSFGKETQYF
few	-	TRBV7-3	TRBJ2-1	TGTGCCAGCAGCTTAGGGGGGAGTAGGGATGAGCAGTTCTTC	CASSLGGSRDEQFF
-	-	TRBV6-5	TRBJ1-5	TGTGCCAGCAGTTACTCCGGGGGGAATCAGCCCCAGCATTTT	CASSYSGGNQPQHF
-	-	TRBV4-2	TRBJ2-7	TGTGCCAGCAGCCAAGTATTGGGAGACTTTACCTACGAGCAGTACTTC	CASSQVLGDFTYEQYF
once	-	TRBV12-3/TRBV12-4	TRBJ1-5	TGTGCCAGCAGCCCCGGGACACGGGTGGACCATCAGCCCCAGCATTTT	CASSPGTRVDHQPQHF
-	-	TRBV12-3/TRBV12-4	TRBJ2-1	TGTTCGTCAGGGCCCTACAATGAGCAGTTCTTC	CSSGPYNEQFF
few	TRBD2	TRBV20-1	TRBJ2-3	TGCAGTGCTAGAGATGCCAAGGGACTAGCGGGAGGGATTCGTAGCACAGATACGCAGTATTTT	CSARDAKGLAGGIRSTDTQYF
-	TRBD1	TRBV20-1	TRBJ1-1	TGCAGTGCTAGAGGGACAGGGGCACGGAACACTGAAGCTTTCTTT	CSARGTGARNTEAFF
once	TRBD1	TRBV27	TRBJ2-7	TGTGCCAGCAGTTGGGGACAGGGGGCTGCCTACGAGCAGTACTTC	CASSWGQGAAYEQYF
-	-	TRBV25-1	TRBJ1-2	TGTGCCAGCAGTGAAGCGTACTATGGCTACACCTTC	CASSEAYYGYTF
few	TRBD2	TRBV24-1	TRBJ2-1	TGTGCCACCAGTGACCCCGGGACTAGCGGGAGGGGGGAGCAGTTCTTC	CATSDPGTSGRGEQFF
few	-	TRBV7-3	TRBJ2-7	TGTGCCAGCAGCTTGATTGGGGGAGTCACCTACGAGCAGTACTTC	CASSLIGGVTYEQYF
-	TRBD2	TRBV28	TRBJ2-3	TGTGCCAGCAGTTTAGGCCTGGGGCGGGGGGGCCGCGCAGATACGCAGTATTTT	CASSLGLGRGGRADTQYF
-	-	TRBV5-1	TRBJ2-1	TGCGCCAGCAGCGGAACCGGGACGGTCAGGGATGAGCAGTTCTTC	CASSGTGTVRDEQFF
few	-	TRBV7-3	TRBJ2-3	TGTGCCAGCAGCAGAAAGGGTGGGGATACGCAGTATTTT	CASSRKGGDTQYF
few	-	TRBV6-1	TRBJ1-1	TGTGCCAGCAGTGAACCCGGGGAGAACACTGAAGCTTTCTTT	CASSEPGENTEAFF
-	TRBD1	TRBV5-1	TRBJ1-1	TGCGCCAGCAGGCAGGGGGTTAACACTGAAGCTTTCTTT	CASRQGVNTEAFF
-	TRBD2	TRBV10-2	TRBJ2-3	TGCGCCAGCAGTACTAGCGGCTTTTTGGATACGCAGTATTTT	CASSTSGFLDTQYF
-	-	TRBV25-1	TRBJ2-7	TGTGCCAGCAGTGGACTCGAGCAGTACTTC	CASSGLEQYF
-	TRBD2	TRBV5-1	TRBJ2-1	TGCGCCAGCAGTTCACGGACTAGCGAGCAGTTCTTC	CASSSRTSEQFF
many	-	TRBV5-1	TRBJ2-2	TGCGCCAGCAGCCCCCCTGGGGAGCTGTTTTTT	CASSPPGELFF
many	-	TRBV4-1	TRBJ2-7	TGCGCCAGCAGCCAAGATATGGACGGGTCCTACGAGCAGTACTTC	CASSQDMDGSYEQYF
-	-	TRBV5-1	TRBJ2-5	TGCGCCAGCAGCTGGAGCGGAGGATCGAAAGAGACCCAGTACTTC	CASSWSGGSKETQYF
few	TRBD1	TRBV5-6	TRBJ2-5	TGTGCCAGCAGCCTTGACAGGGTAGAGACCCAGTACTTC	CASSLDRVETQYF
few	-	TRBV10-3	TRBJ2-7	TGTGCCATCAGTGACTCGACTCGATCCTACGAGCAGTACTTC	CAISDSTRSYEQYF